The 14 T cell receptor beta chains reported below all come from one sample, sequenced in a study of blood T cells in healthy people across ages. Sample-barcoded 5' priming and a J-beta primer mix drove a second PCR of roughly 6 to 12 cycles. TCRdb independently ran MiXCR on the 5' RACE reads; one entry per CDR3 protein. Of roughly 1.6 million distinct CDR3 sequences in the sample, about 35% are singletons; the top ten hold around 11%. Material: blood. These receptors were collected from a woman in her 30s in good health.

This clonotype has a handful of counts. The chain uses TRBV5-1 and TRBJ2-1; 15 bases fit TRBD2. Looked up from germline, CDR1 is SGHRS and CDR2 is YFSETQ. This CDR3 contains 20 residues. Losses at the gene ends were 0 bases for V and 4 bases for J; bases not matched to a gene: 11. CDR3: CASSLAPGTSGRRLYNEQFF. CDR3 in DNA: TGCGCCAGCAGCTTGGCCCCCGGGACTAGCGGGAGGAGGCTATACAATGAGCAGTTCTTC. The variable domain in full, with the rest retrieved from reference TRBV5-1 and TRBJ2-1, is KAGVTQTPRYLIKTRGQQVTLSCSPISGHRSVSWYQQTPGQGLQFLFEYFSETQRNKGNFPGRFSGRQFSNSRSEMNVSTLELGDSALYLCASSLAPGTSGRRLYNEQFFGPGTRLTVL.

The chain uses TRBV5-1 and TRBJ2-3; a possible D gene is TRBD2 (6 bases). The germline CDR1 and CDR2 sequences are SGHRS and YFSETQ. The CDR3 spans 15 residues. Trimming left V 4 bases short and J 2 bases short, with 14 bases between. The CDR3 DNA follows: TGCGCCAGCAGCGGATCGGGACTCGACACAGATACGCAGTATTTT. Its translation: CASSGSGLDTDTQYF.

This clonotype was found a few times. V usage is TRBV20-1 and J usage is TRBJ2-7; the match to TRBD2 covers 7 bases. Germline assignment: CDR1 DFQATT and CDR2 SNEGSKA (reference sequence). Unmatched junction bases numbered 4, after V lost 4 bases and J lost 1 base. The CDR3 runs to 13 residues. The DNA of the CDR3 is TGCAGTGCTATCTACGGGGGGTCCTACGAGCAGTACTTC. Residues: CSAIYGGSYEQYF.

This clonotype was observed a handful of times. Mismatch with germline at one junction end may stem from a read error. V gene TRBV4-1 combines with J gene TRBJ2-6, with D tentatively TRBD2 (6 bases). Germline V gene sequence: CDR1 MGHRA, CDR2 YSYEKL. This CDR3 has 18 residues. The DNA for the CDR3 is TGTGCCAGCAGCCAACTAGCCGGACGAGTCTCTGGGGCCAACGTCCTGACTTTC. Its protein is CASSQLAGRVSGANVLTF.

The chain joins TRBV9 to TRBJ1-2; D is perhaps TRBD1 (5 bases). Trimming left V 3 bases short and J 2 bases short, with 14 bases between. This CDR3 region has 15 residues. Germline CDR1 and CDR2: SGDLS and YYNGEE. This CDR3 reads CASSASLGANYGYTF. In DNA form, the CDR3 reads TGTGCCAGCAGCGCCTCTTTAGGGGCGAACTATGGCTACACCTTC.

The V gene is TRBV2, the J gene TRBJ1-2; D not certain. Germline CDR1 is SNHLY and CDR2 is FYNNEI. The CDR3 covers 12 residues. Between the trimmed V and J ends, which lost 7 bases and 10 bases, there was a span of 16 bases. The CDR3 here is CASTRLDLSYTF. CDR3 nucleotide sequence: TGTGCCAGCACACGCTTGGACCTCTCCTACACCTTC.

At least ten counts were recorded for this clonotype. One end of the junction is discordant with germline, which a read error may explain. The DNA for the CDR3 is TGCGCCAGCAGCTACGGGACTGTACAAGAGACCCAGTACTTC. It is translated as CASSYGTVQETQYF. J is TRBJ2-5 and V is TRBV6-6; D possibly corresponds to TRBD2 (6 bases). Germline loops: CDR1 MNHNY, CDR2 SVGAGI (reference sequence). The CDR3 has 14 residues.

This clonotype was found many times. The chain joins TRBV4-1 to TRBJ2-7; D gene ambiguous. The CDR3 extends over 15 amino acids. Germline V gene sequence: CDR1 MGHRA, CDR2 YSYEKL. Trimming left V 1 base short and J 6 bases short, with 16 bases between. This CDR3 reads CASSQATFSAGEQYF. The CDR3 coding sequence is TGCGCCAGCAGCCAAGCGACCTTCTCCGCCGGCGAGCAGTACTTC.

This clonotype has more than one count but fewer than ten. This chain joins TRBV27 and TRBJ2-1; tentatively, D is TRBD2 (6 bases). V lost 5 bases, J lost 12 bases, and 17 bases lay in between. Germline lookup yields CDR1 MNHEY and CDR2 SMNVEV (reference sequence). This CDR3 spans 13 amino acids. This CDR3 is CASSPASARGQFF. The CDR3 coding sequence is TGTGCCAGCAGTCCTGCTAGCGCCCGGGGGCAGTTCTTC.

The chain uses TRBV29-1 and TRBJ2-1; perhaps TRBD2 as D (7 bases). This CDR3 region has 14 residues. Trimming shortened V by 8 bases and J by 7 bases, and 21 bases separated the two germline ends. CDR1 and CDR2 from the germline V gene are SQVTM and ANQGSEA. The CDR3: CSTEAGRGGNEQFF. The CDR3 region has the DNA TGCAGCACTGAAGCGGGGCGAGGGGGTAATGAGCAGTTCTTC.

This clonotype was seen at least ten times. The chain is built from TRBV29-1 and TRBJ2-5; possibly TRBD1 or TRBD2 for D (5 bases each). Germline V gene data show CDR1 as SQVTM and CDR2 as ANQGSEA. Trimming took 8 bases from V and 4 from J, leaving 14 bases between them. The CDR3 loop spans 12 amino acids. The CDR3 DNA is TGCAGCCAGGCCGGGACGGGAGAGACCCAGTACTTC. Translating it yields CSQAGTGETQYF.

V gene TRBV27 combines with J gene TRBJ1-1, with D uncertain. CDR3 length: 13 residues. V was pared by 5 bases and J by 10 bases, with 17 bases between. Germline V gene lookup returns CDR1 MNHEY and CDR2 SMNVEV (reference sequence). The CDR3 region has the DNA TGTGCCAGCAGTGCTATTAGGGAGGTTGGAGCTTTCTTT. Translation: CASSAIREVGAFF.

CDR3 DNA: TGTGCCAGCAGCTTGGGAACAGAGACCTATGGCTACACCTTC. This gives the protein CASSLGTETYGYTF. This chain joins TRBV5-5 and TRBJ1-2; D is undetermined. Trimming shortened V by 0 bases and J by 4 bases, and 10 bases separated the two germline ends. Germline V gene lookup returns CDR1 SGHKS and CDR2 YYEKEE (reference sequence). The CDR3 spans 14 residues.

This clonotype was detected only a few times. The chain has TRBV4-1 and TRBJ2-3; a weak D match, TRBD1 (6 bases). Per the germline V gene, CDR1 is MGHRA and CDR2 is YSYEKL. V lost 4 bases and J 2 bases, leaving 13 bases between the germline ends. The CDR3 extends over 15 amino acids. CDR3: CASSPRQGHTDTQYF. DNA of the CDR3: TGCGCCAGCAGCCCTCGCCAGGGGCACACAGATACGCAGTATTTT.